This passage covers 10 T cell receptor beta chains from one sample sequenced in a study of shared T cell receptors in the human thymus. Libraries were prepared by immunoSEQ multiplex PCR; TCRdb keeps only in-frame clonotypes and omits some of them. The sample lists some 700,000 clones; 80% to 90% were seen once. Another study also made use of these data, one on human thymus T cells.

The sample consisted of thymocytes. These receptors were taken from a girl less than two years old with a congenital heart defect.

The chain couples TRBV29-1 to TRBJ2-5, with a possible D match to TRBD1 (6 bases). This CDR3 is 13 amino acids long. Germline CDR1 and CDR2: SQVTM and ANQGSEA. The ends were cut back, 5 bases at V and 1 base at J, with 11 bases in the middle. The CDR3 protein is CSVSGQSQETQYF. The CDR3, as DNA: TGCAGCGTTTCCGGACAGAGCCAAGAGACCCAGTACTTC.

This clone has just a few counts. This chain links TRBV27 with TRBJ1-6, with 10 bases matching TRBD1. The CDR3 runs 17 residues. The V and J ends lost 5 bases and 8 bases, in that order; junction bases with no gene match: 12. The germline V gene has CDR1 MNHEY and CDR2 SMNVEV (reference sequence). In nucleotides, the CDR3 is TGTGCCAGCAGTCTAAGGACGCTAGGACAGGGGGATTCACCCCTCCACTTT. Translation: CASSLRTLGQGDSPLHF.

V usage is TRBV10-3 and J usage is TRBJ1-5; D possibly corresponds to TRBD1 (6 bases). V was clipped by 4 bases and J by 0 bases, with 16 bases between them. The CDR3 length is 17 residues. Germline V lookup: CDR1 ENHRY, CDR2 SYGVKD. In DNA form, the CDR3 reads TGTGCCATCAGTGCCTCCCACAGGGACTATAGCAATCAGCCCCAGCATTTT. Amino acid sequence: CAISASHRDYSNQPQHF.

The chain couples TRBV12-5 to TRBJ2-5; perhaps TRBD2 as D (6 bases). Germline loops: CDR1 LGHNT, CDR2 FRNRAP. The CDR3 runs 16 residues. The CDR3 DNA reads as TGTGCAAGCAACCCGGGGGACCTGCGCGGCATAGAGACCCAGTACTTC. It codes for CASNPGDLRGIETQYF.

This chain uses TRBV18 with TRBJ2-6; D is perhaps TRBD1 (5 bases). Trimming cost V 2 bases and J 0 bases, with 8 bases left between them. CDR1 and CDR2 from the germline V gene are KGHSH and LQKENI. This CDR3 is built from 16 residues. CDR3 nucleotide sequence: TGTGCCAGCTCACCAGGGGCCGGCTCTGGGGCCAACGTCCTGACTTTC. It encodes CASSPGAGSGANVLTF.

The chain couples TRBV5-1 to TRBJ2-7; 11 bases align to TRBD1. Germline V gene lookup returns CDR1 SGHRS and CDR2 YFSETQ. Unmatched junction bases numbered 5, after V lost 4 bases and J lost 2 bases. There are 15 residues in the CDR3. CDR3 sequence (DNA): TGCGCCAGCAGCCTAGGGACAGGGGGTACCTACGAGCAGTACTTC. It translates to CASSLGTGGTYEQYF.

The rearrangement joins TRBV5-1 to TRBJ2-1; TRBD1 is a possible D gene (6 bases). The V and J ends lost 3 bases and 7 bases respectively, with 17 bases between them. Germline V gene lookup returns CDR1 SGHRS and CDR2 YFSETQ. The CDR3 has 15 amino acids. CDR3 in amino acids: CASSWDTRGINEQFF. CDR3 bases: TGCGCCAGCAGCTGGGACACCCGGGGAATAAATGAGCAGTTCTTC.

Regarding this clone: A junction end diverges from the germline sequence, so it may reflect a read error. The chain joins TRBV7-7 to TRBJ2-3; 7 bases are a match to TRBD1. The CDR3 runs to 22 residues. Germline V gives CDR1 SSHAT, CDR2 FNYEAQ (reference sequence). This CDR3 reads CASSLEQGCLLGHTTSTDTQYF. CDR3 in DNA: TGTGCTAGCAGCTTAGAACAGGGGTGCTTACTTGGACATACTACTAGCACAGATACGCAGTATTTT.

This chain links TRBV11-2 with TRBJ1-6, with 9 bases lining up with TRBD1. Per germline, CDR1 SGHAT and CDR2 FQNNGV. This CDR3 spans 16 amino acids. J gave up 8 bases and V 5 bases, and 10 bases lay outside the gene matches. CDR3 in amino acids: CASSLKDRGPDSPLHF. Written as DNA, the CDR3 is TGTGCCAGCAGCCTTAAGGACAGGGGACCCGATTCACCCCTCCACTTT.

V is TRBV27 and J is TRBJ1-6; 10 nucleotides line up with TRBD1. The V segment lost 6 bases and the J segment 10 bases; nucleotides outside the gene matches: 15. The CDR3 runs to 17 residues. Per the germline V gene, CDR1 is MNHEY and CDR2 is SMNVEV (reference sequence). The CDR3 reads CASSTKGDRGLASPLHF. The DNA of the CDR3 is TGTGCCAGCAGCACGAAGGGGGACAGGGGACTTGCCTCACCCCTCCACTTT.